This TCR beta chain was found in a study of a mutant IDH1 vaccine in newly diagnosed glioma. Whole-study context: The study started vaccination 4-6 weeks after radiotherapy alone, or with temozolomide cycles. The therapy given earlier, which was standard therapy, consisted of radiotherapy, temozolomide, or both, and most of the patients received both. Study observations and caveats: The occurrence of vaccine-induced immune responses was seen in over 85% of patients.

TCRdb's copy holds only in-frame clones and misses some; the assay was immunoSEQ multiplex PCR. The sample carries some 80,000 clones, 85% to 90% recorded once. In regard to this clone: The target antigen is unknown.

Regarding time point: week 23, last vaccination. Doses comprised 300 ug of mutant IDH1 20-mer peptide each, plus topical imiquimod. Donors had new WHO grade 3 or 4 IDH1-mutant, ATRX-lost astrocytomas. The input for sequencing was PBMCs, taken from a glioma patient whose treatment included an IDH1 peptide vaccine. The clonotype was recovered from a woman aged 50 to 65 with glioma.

The CDR3 DNA reads TGTGCCACCAGCAGAGATAGACTAGCGGGAGATTTGAGGGAGCTGTTTTTT. Residues: CATSRDRLAGDLRELFF. The chain is built from TRBV15 and TRBJ2-2; 12 bases are shared with TRBD2. The CDR3 totals 17 residues. CDR1 is LNHNV and CDR2 is YYDKDF in the germline V gene (reference sequence). J lost 9 bases, V lost 0 bases, and 8 bases had no gene match.